The present T cell receptor (beta chain) was sequenced within a study of identical twins. Study conclusions and caveats: Interpretation of the results relied on cross-sectional statistical analysis and not on following the same donors. Alpha sequences out of frame and shared by twins had excess low generation probability.

In this sample, this clonotype turned up a few times. Its antigen is undetermined. This CDR3 is built from 13 residues. The V end lost 7 bases, the J end lost 7 bases, and 16 bases lay between the germline ends. TCRdb called the 5' RACE reads again in MiXCR, with one record for every CDR3 protein. The repertoire includes 470,000 or so distinct CDR3 sequences, 24% of them detected once, and 2.9% sits in the top ten. These data also formed part of another study, on T cells expressing NK-cell markers. That source reports: Sequencing covered eight donors, seven HCMV-seropositive and one seronegative. The study left the HCMV specificity of expanded NKG2C+ T cell clones unresolved.

Sequencing used CD4+ T cells sorted from blood. The chain carries TRBV12-3 or TRBV12-4 and TRBJ1-1; tentatively, D is TRBD1 (6 bases). The receptor was isolated from a woman younger than 35 in good health. The CDR3 nucleotides read TGTGCCAGCACTCTTTCGGGGGCAGTTGAAGCTTTCTTT. Protein product: CASTLSGAVEAFF.